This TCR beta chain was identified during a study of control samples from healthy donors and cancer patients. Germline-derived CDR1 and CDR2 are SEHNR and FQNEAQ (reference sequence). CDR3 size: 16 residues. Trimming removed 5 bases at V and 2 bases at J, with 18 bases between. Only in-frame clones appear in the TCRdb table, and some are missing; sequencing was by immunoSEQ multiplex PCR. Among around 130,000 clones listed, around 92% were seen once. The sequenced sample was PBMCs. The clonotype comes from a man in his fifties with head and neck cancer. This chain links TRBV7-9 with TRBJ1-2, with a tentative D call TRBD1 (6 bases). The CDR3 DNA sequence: TGTGCCAGCAGCATAGAGCACACAGGGAGGAACTATGGCTACACCTTC. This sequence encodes CASSIEHTGRNYGYTF.